The 8 T cell receptor beta chains below come from one sample, sequenced in a study of blood T cell repertoires in COVID-19. This table comes from immunoSEQ multiplex PCR, and its TCRdb copy is limited to in-frame clones, with some not included. The table shows about 90,000 clones, with over 80% occurring only once. The sample taken for sequencing was peripheral blood. The origin of the receptors is a woman between 70 and 85 years old with active or convalescent COVID-19.

V gene TRBV12-5 combines with J gene TRBJ2-3, with 7 bases aligning to TRBD2. CDR3 length equals 16 residues. In germline, CDR1 is LGHNT, CDR2 FRNRAP. With 2 bases clipped from V and 4 bases from J, the junction kept 9 bases outside the gene matches. The CDR3 region has the DNA TGTGCTAGTGGTTTGAGGGCCGGGGAGGGCCCAGATACGCAGTATTTT. This sequence encodes CASGLRAGEGPDTQYF. Using reference TRBV12-5 and TRBJ2-3 for the parts outside the CDR3, the full variable domain is DARVTQTPRHKVTEMGQEVTMRCQPILGHNTVFWYRQTMMQGLELLAYFRNRAPLDDSGMPKDRFSAEMPDATLATLKIQPSEPRDSAVYFCASGLRAGEGPDTQYFGPGTRLTVL.

The V gene is TRBV19, the J gene TRBJ2-7, with D tentatively TRBD2 (6 bases). Per the germline V gene, CDR1 is LNHDA and CDR2 is SQIVND (reference sequence). CDR3 size: 14 residues. V shed 5 bases and J shed 0 bases, with 11 bases lying between them. In DNA form, the CDR3 reads TGTGCCAGTAGTTTGCGGGAAAACTCCTACGAGCAGTACTTC. As protein: CASSLRENSYEQYF.

The V and J genes are TRBV7-8 and TRBJ2-7; D perhaps matches TRBD1 (6 bases). The V end lost 3 bases, the J end lost 1 base, and 7 bases lay between the germline ends. Germline lookup yields CDR1 SGHVS and CDR2 FQNEAQ. The CDR3 has 13 residues. This chain's CDR3 is CASSLGASYEQYF. As DNA, the CDR3 is TGTGCCAGCAGCTTGGGGGCATCCTACGAGCAGTACTTC.

This clone was observed a few times. The genes are TRBV10-3 and TRBJ1-1; 8 bases map to TRBD1. J gave up 0 bases and V 9 bases, and 6 bases lay outside the gene matches. Germline V lookup: CDR1 ENHRY, CDR2 SYGVKD. This CDR3 has 14 amino acids. The CDR3, as DNA: TGTGCCATATGGGACAGGAGCATGAACACTGAAGCTTTCTTT. Translated: CAIWDRSMNTEAFF.

This chain links TRBV19 with TRBJ2-1, with 14 bases matching TRBD2. This CDR3 spans 20 amino acids. Trimming removed 4 bases from V and 4 bases from J; junction bases left unmatched: 15. Germline CDR1 LNHDA, CDR2 SQIVND (reference sequence). The CDR3 DNA sequence: TGTGCCAGTAGTAAACGGGGACTAGCGGGGGCTCCAGCGACATACAATGAGCAGTTCTTC. Its protein is CASSKRGLAGAPATYNEQFF. The full variable domain, completed using reference TRBV19 and TRBJ2-1, is DGGITQSPKYLFRKEGQNVTLSCEQNLNHDAMYWYRQDPGQGLRLIYYSQIVNDFQKGDIAEGYSVSREKKESFPLTVTSAQKNPTAFYLCASSKRGLAGAPATYNEQFFGPGTRLTVL.

The J gene is TRBJ1-4, the V gene TRBV12-3 or TRBV12-4; no clear D. This CDR3 spans 13 amino acids. The ends were cut back, 10 bases at V and 0 bases at J, with 9 bases in the middle. The CDR3 here is CAIEHSTNEKLFF. CDR3 bases: TGTGCCATCGAGCATTCAACTAATGAAAAACTGTTTTTT.

This clone was picked up one time. This chain joins TRBV2 and TRBJ1-2, with 7 bases fitting TRBD1. The CDR3 spans 12 residues. Unmatched junction bases numbered 6, after V lost 6 bases and J lost 8 bases. Germline lookup yields CDR1 SNHLY and CDR2 FYNNEI. CDR3 nucleotide sequence: TGTGCCAGCAGGCAGGGGGTGCGAGGCTACACCTTC. It codes for CASRQGVRGYTF.

The sample holds a few counts of this clone. The rearrangement uses TRBV6-5 and TRBJ2-1; D may be TRBD1 (5 bases). Per germline, CDR1 MNHEY and CDR2 SVGAGI. Trimming pared 11 bases from V and 8 bases from J, leaving 19 bases between. This CDR3 comprises 13 residues. The CDR3 sequence is CAAQEHQGDEQFF. Here the CDR3 DNA reads TGTGCCGCACAGGAACATCAAGGCGATGAGCAGTTCTTC.